These T cell receptor beta chains were read from a single sample in a study of T cell responses to AZD1222 COVID-19 vaccine. TCRdb keeps only in-frame clones here, not all; method: immunoSEQ multiplex PCR. The repertoire holds some 200,000 clones, with more than 80% as singletons. Material: peripheral blood, obtained 28 days after the second dose of the MenACWY control vaccine. These receptors were taken from an adult who received the MenACWY meningococcal vaccine as a control. The CDR3 runs from the conserved cysteine through the conserved F or W. The order of the fields is D gene, clone size, V gene, CDR3 protein. A D gene is named only where the DNA matches it firmly. Clone size is stated in some rows and not others, as once, few, many or a class when expanded.

>TRBD1|few|TRBV6-5
CASSYWADRDGYTF
>-|-|TRBV24-1
CATSDRRGGNYGYTF
>-|-|TRBV27
CASQNPNQPQHF
>TRBD1|-|TRBV10-3
CAISGEGQNQPQHF
>-|-|TRBV30
CAWRGAGTEAFF
>-|-|TRBV29-1
CSVGGPDGGVSYGYTF
>-|-|TRBV7-3
CASSLAPVQGSGELFF
>-|few|TRBV5-1
CASSLSVGDFGNIQYF
>TRBD2|-|TRBV3-1/TRBV3-2
CASSQALAGGPDTQYF
>-|-|TRBV15
CATSRVKANNSPLHF
>-|-|TRBV7-9
CASSSDRPTEAFF
>TRBD1|-|TRBV11-2
CASSLAGTGFMSF
>-|-|TRBV30
CAWSVEVSGNTIYF
>-|-|TRBV7-8
CASSLKQNTEAFF
>-|-|TRBV3-1/TRBV3-2
CASSQAGRGSGNTIYF
>-|-|TRBV6-2/TRBV6-3
CASSYSPRGSSNTEAFF
>-|-|TRBV14
CASSPAWPGELFF
>TRBD1|-|TRBV4-3
CASSQDGQGVEAFF
>-|-|TRBV3-1/TRBV3-2
CASSPRLGGYNEQFF
>TRBD1|-|TRBV28
CASSLRQGLFF
>TRBD1|-|TRBV7-2
CASSLKRQGTLIGYTF
>-|-|TRBV3-1/TRBV3-2
CASSQEQWRSMNTEAFF
>-|-|TRBV19
CASSIGGSDGRPQHF
>-|-|TRBV5-1
CASRSGTNTEAFF
>-|-|TRBV6-2/TRBV6-3
CASSYTPGRQFF
>-|-|TRBV6-5
CASSTQTGDYGYTF
>-|once|TRBV18
CASSPSRVSGTGELFF
>-|few|TRBV7-2
CASSLYRARGEQFF
>-|-|TRBV19
CASHRQRATEAFF
>TRBD2|-|TRBV9
CASSPLREGLETQYF
>TRBD2|-|TRBV4-3
CASSQGTSGRAGETQYF
>-|-|TRBV28
CASRPDRSNSPLHF
>TRBD2|-|TRBV7-2
CASSLAWASGSAEQYF
>TRBD1|-|TRBV6-2/TRBV6-3
CASSGQGGTGELFF
>TRBD1|-|TRBV7-2
CASSSWTGVEKLFF
>-|-|TRBV25-1
CASSDTGPVQEQFF
>TRBD2|-|TRBV28
CASSPSLAGGFGEQYF